This T cell receptor beta chain was identified in a study of blood T cell repertoires in COVID-19. Background on the study: Sources were T cells, B-cell-depleted T cells, or PBMCs; the material itself was cDNA or gDNA.

Libraries were prepared by immunoSEQ multiplex PCR; TCRdb keeps only in-frame clonotypes and omits some of them. The sample contains a few hundred thousand clones, approximately 84% of which appear only once. Living in 24 US areas, the participants were between roughly 18 and 89 years of age. This CDR3 has 18 residues. The germline gives CDR1 MNHEY, CDR2 SMNVEV (reference sequence). With 6 bases clipped from V and 2 bases from J, the junction kept 17 bases outside the gene matches. Sequencing was done on a sample of PBMCs or T cells enriched from blood (not recorded which). This clonotype was obtained from a woman aged 25 to 39 who had recovered from COVID-19. V is TRBV27 and J is TRBJ2-3; 7 bases are a match to TRBD2. In DNA form, the CDR3 reads TGTGCCAGCAGCCTTAGCTCATTACCGGGAGGTTCCACAGATACGCAGTATTTT. It translates to CASSLSSLPGGSTDTQYF.